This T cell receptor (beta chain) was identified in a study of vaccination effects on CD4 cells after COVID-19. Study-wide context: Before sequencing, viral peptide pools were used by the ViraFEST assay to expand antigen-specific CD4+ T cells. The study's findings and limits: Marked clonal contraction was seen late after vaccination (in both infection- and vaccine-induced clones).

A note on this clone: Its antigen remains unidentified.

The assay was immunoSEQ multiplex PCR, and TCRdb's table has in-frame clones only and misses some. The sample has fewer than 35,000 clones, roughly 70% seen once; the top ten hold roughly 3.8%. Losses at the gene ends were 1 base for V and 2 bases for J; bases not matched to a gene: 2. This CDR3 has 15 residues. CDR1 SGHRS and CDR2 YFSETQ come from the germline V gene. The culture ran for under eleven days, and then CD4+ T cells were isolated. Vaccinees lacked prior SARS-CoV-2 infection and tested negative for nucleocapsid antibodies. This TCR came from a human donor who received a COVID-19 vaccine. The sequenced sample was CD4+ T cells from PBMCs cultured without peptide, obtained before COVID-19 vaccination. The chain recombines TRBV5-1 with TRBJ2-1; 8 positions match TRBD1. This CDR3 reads CASSLLQGAYNEQFF. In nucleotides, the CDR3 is TGCGCCAGCAGCTTGTTACAGGGGGCCTACAATGAGCAGTTCTTC.